This TCR beta chain appears in the sequencing data of a study of Graves' ophthalmopathy and Graves' hyperthyroidism. The overall study: Stable hyperthyroidism was defined by absence of ophthalmopathy within 18 months of follow-up.

Study-level results: Blood samples also showed most expanded thyroid clonotypes exceeding 0.001 frequency.

The CDR3 is 14 residues long. Germline V CDR1 and CDR2: SGHRS, YFSETQ. Trimming pared 0 bases from V and 3 bases from J, leaving 9 bases between. The hyperthyroidism patients, aged 18 to 65, had been newly diagnosed, with under 2 months' duration. Symptoms, serum thyroxine and TRAb, thyroid ultrasound, and orbital computed tomography formed the diagnostic basis. This clonotype showed up many times. Its antigen remains unidentified. Using RNA transcripts, the TCR beta CDR3 regions were amplified. Second-round multiplex PCR followed a first-round RT-PCR using HTBI primers. From the multiplex PCR reads, TCRdb called clonotypes with MiXCR, one entry per CDR3 protein. Of 500,000 to 600,000 distinct CDR3 sequences listed, about two fifths were seen once; the top ten hold roughly 4.5%.

V usage is TRBV5-1 and J usage is TRBJ1-2; TRBD1 is a possible D gene (6 bases). The source material was peripheral blood or thyroid tissue (not recorded which). The source of this sequence is an adult man with Graves' hyperthyroidism. The CDR3 loop is CASSLDRDDYGYTF. The DNA for the CDR3 is TGCGCCAGCAGCTTGGACAGGGATGACTATGGCTACACCTTC.